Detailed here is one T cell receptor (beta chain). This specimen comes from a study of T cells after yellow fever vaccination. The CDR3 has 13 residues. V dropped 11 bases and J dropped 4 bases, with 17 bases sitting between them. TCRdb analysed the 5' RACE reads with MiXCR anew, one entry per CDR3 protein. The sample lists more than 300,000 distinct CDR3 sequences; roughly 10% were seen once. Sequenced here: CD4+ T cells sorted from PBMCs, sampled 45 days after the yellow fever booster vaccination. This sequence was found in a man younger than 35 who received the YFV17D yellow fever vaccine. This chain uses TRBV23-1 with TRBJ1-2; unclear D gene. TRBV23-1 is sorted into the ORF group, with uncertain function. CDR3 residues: CACSPRTVYGYTF. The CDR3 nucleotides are TGCGCCTGCTCCCCACGGACGGTCTATGGCTACACCTTC.